This T cell receptor (delta chain) was profiled in a study of Vδ1+ human thymocytes. This clone has a handful of counts. The antigen remains unidentified. The length of the CDR3 is 22 residues. V lost 4 bases and J lost 0; bases outside the gene matches: 21. Per the germline V gene, CDR1 is TSWWSYY and CDR2 is QGS. The study's findings and limits: Highly polyclonal TRG and TRD repertoires with Gaussian CDR3 length distributions appeared in thymus. The authors advised highly purified populations and single-cell validation. Thymic delta-chain repertoires held 15% to 20% Vdelta2 sequences and few Vdelta3, despite high sort purity.

Alphabeta T cells were depleted, then CD3+ Vdelta1+ Vdelta2- thymocytes were FACS-sorted. Sequences come from RNA converted to cDNA by reverse transcription. Multiplex PCR used pooled V-gene forward primers and a constant-region reverse primer to amplify CDR3s. TCRdb processed the multiplex PCR reads again with the CATT caller. This sample has 20,000 to 25,000 delta-chain clones, with less than 30% found just once. The chain employs TRDV1 and TRDJ1; the match to TRDD3 covers 12 bases. This TCR came from a boy under two years old who had congenital heart surgery. The sample consisted of Vdelta1+ gamma-delta thymocytes from the thymus. Subset indicated: FACS-sorted CD3+ TCRalphabeta- TCRVdelta1+ TCRVdelta2- thymocytes. This CDR3 is CALGVFSFLVHWGIPYTDKLIF. The CDR3 DNA sequence: TGTGCTCTTGGGGTATTTTCCTTCCTAGTCCACTGGGGGATACCCTACACCGATAAACTCATCTTT.